This TCR beta chain is drawn from a study of Ad26.COV2.S vaccination and SARS-CoV-2 variants. The treatment is: 15 to 20 received Ad26.COV2.S at low or high dose, single or two shots; roughly five received placebo; per-sample allocation not given. Specimens were obtained on day 63 following the first vaccine or placebo injection. Using immunoSEQ multiplex PCR, the repertoire was profiled, and TCRdb retains in-frame clones only, with some absent. This sample has 400,000 to 500,000 clones, with around 89% found just once. Losses at the gene ends were 6 bases for V and 9 bases for J; bases not matched to a gene: 7. The CDR3 extends over 15 amino acids. The germline CDR1 and CDR2 sequences are MDHEN and SYDVKM.

Sequencing used peripheral blood, obtained in a trial of Ad26.COV2.S vaccine versus placebo. The V call is TRBV28, the J call TRBJ1-6; 11 nucleotides align to TRBD1. The receptor was derived from a person aged 18 to 59 who received the Ad26.COV2.S COVID-19 vaccine or a placebo. The CDR3 sequence is CASSQPGTGGSPLHF. The CDR3 DNA is TGTGCCAGCAGCCAACCCGGGACAGGGGGTTCACCCCTCCACTTT. Full variable domain (outside the CDR3, taken from reference TRBV28 and TRBJ1-6): DVKVTQSSRYLVKRTGEKVFLECVQDMDHENMFWYRQDPGLGLRLIYFSYDVKMKEKGDIPEGYSVSREKKERFSLILESASTNQTSMYLCASSQPGTGGSPLHFGNGTRLTVT.